This TCR beta chain was profiled in a study of T cell responses to AZD1222 COVID-19 vaccine. The protocol was immunoSEQ multiplex PCR, while the TCRdb copy is restricted to in-frame clones and leaves out a portion. The repertoire holds about 130,000 clones, roughly 80% seen once, with 4.1% in the top ten. The trim removed 5 bases at V and 2 bases at J, leaving 2 bases unmatched. The CDR3 runs to 13 residues. Germline V gene data show CDR1 as SNHLY and CDR2 as FYNNEI. The chain links TRBV2 to TRBJ1-1; TRBD1 agrees at 7 bases. The sequencing here drew on peripheral blood, taken on day 0 of AZD1222 vaccination. The source of this sequence is an adult in good health. DNA of the CDR3: TGTGCCAGCAGTCGACAGGGCAACACTGAAGCTTTCTTT. It codes for CASSRQGNTEAFF.